Detailed here is one T cell receptor beta chain. Assay: immunoSEQ multiplex PCR; the TCRdb copy retains only in-frame clones and omits some. The sample holds about 11,000 clones, about nine tenths seen once. The source of the sample is a study of tumor T cells in aggressive B-cell lymphoma. The sequenced sample consisted of tumor tissue. The sequence derives from an adult with diffuse large B cell lymphoma.

The DNA of the CDR3 is TGTGCCAGCAGCTTTTTCCCGGGACAGGGGGCCTACGAGCAGTACTTC. Translation gives CASSFFPGQGAYEQYF. This chain uses TRBV5-4 with TRBJ2-7; TRBD1 matches at 11 bases. This CDR3 has 16 residues. CDR1 is SGHNT, CDR2 YYREEE, per germline (reference sequence). J was trimmed by 2 bases and V by 2 bases; bases with no gene match: 6.